What follows is one T cell receptor beta chain and its context. This sample is part of a study of T cell changes during pregnancy in multiple sclerosis. Germline loops: CDR1 MNHEY, CDR2 SMNVEV (reference sequence). V lost 7 bases and J lost 3; bases outside the gene matches: 9. The CDR3 length is 14 residues. TCRdb keeps only in-frame clones here, not all; method: immunoSEQ multiplex PCR. The profile covers about 120,000 clones, with roughly 92% appearing a single time and roughly 6.2% taken by the ten largest. The rearrangement links TRBV27 to TRBJ2-7; 7 bases are shared with TRBD1. The specimen comprised peripheral blood, sampled before pregnancy. This sequence was found in a female donor with multiple sclerosis, enrolled in a pregnancy study. CDR3 sequence reads: CASKSGTANYEQYF. The CDR3 coding sequence is TGTGCCAGCAAATCCGGGACAGCCAACTACGAGCAGTACTTC.